The 13 T cell receptor beta chains below were found in one sample sequenced in a study of human T cells and chemical hapten exposure. TCRdb recomputed calls from the RACE reads with MiXCR, one row per CDR3 protein. The sample carries about 46,000 distinct CDR3 sequences, over 3.5% recorded once. Stated time point: healthy volunteer bleed at 2 weeks. It was unfractionated whole blood from which total RNA was extracted. The sequenced sample consisted of whole blood. The receptors were sampled from a female donor in good health. Some clones in this sample may be carry-over from other donors' samples.

This clonotype was detected ten times or more. The chain carries TRBV18 and TRBJ1-5; 7 nucleotides line up with TRBD1. With V trimmed by 3 bases and J by 4 bases, 3 bases remained unmatched. The germline V gene encodes CDR1 KGHSH and CDR2 LQKENI. CDR3 length equals 14 residues. The CDR3 spells CASSPGQKNQPQHF. CDR3 nucleotides: TGTGCCAGCTCACCGGGACAGAAAAATCAGCCCCAGCATTTT.

This clonotype occurred many times. V usage is TRBV12-3 or TRBV12-4 and J usage is TRBJ1-2; D might be TRBD1 (5 bases). V was clipped by 4 bases and J by 4 bases, with 10 bases between them. The CDR3 length is 13 residues. CDR3 coding DNA: TGTGCCAGCAGTTCTGACAGTTCCTATGGCTACACCTTC. This sequence encodes CASSSDSSYGYTF.

In its sample, this clonotype was seen many times. The chain has TRBV5-1 and TRBJ2-3; a possible D gene is TRBD2 (7 bases). Trimming pared 4 bases from V and 1 base from J, leaving 16 bases between. Germline V gives CDR1 SGHRS, CDR2 YFSETQ. The CDR3 is 16 residues long. CDR3 nucleotides: TGCGCCAGCAGCCCTGAGGCGGGGGCAGGCACAGATACGCAGTATTTT. Its protein product is CASSPEAGAGTDTQYF.

This clonotype has a count of ten or more. The V and J genes are TRBV29-1 and TRBJ2-3; TRBD2 might be the D (7 bases). CDR1 and CDR2 (germline): SQVTM, ANQGSEA. Deletions cut 1 base from V and 9 bases from J, with 14 bases between. The CDR3 runs to 13 residues. In nucleotides, the CDR3 is TGCAGCGTTGAAGTGGGGGGGCGTTTGACGCAGTATTTT. Translated: CSVEVGGRLTQYF.

As to this clonotype: Possible read error: a much larger clone is one base away. The rearrangement links TRBV12-3 or TRBV12-4 to TRBJ1-1; D remains unclear. The CDR3 loop spans 12 amino acids. V was clipped by 3 bases and J by 6 bases, with 8 bases between them. CDR3 in DNA: TGTGCCAGCAGTTTCGGGCGTGCTGAAGCTTTCTTT. As protein: CASSFGRAEAFF.

The chain couples TRBV6-1 to TRBJ2-3, with TRBD1 as a possible D gene (6 bases). Trimming removed 8 bases from V and 0 bases from J, with 15 bases in between. CDR1 is MNHNS and CDR2 is SASEGT in the germline V gene. The CDR3 loop spans 15 amino acids. The CDR3 DNA reads TGTGCCAGCGGGGTAGACAGGACTAGCACAGATACGCAGTATTTT. Encoded protein: CASGVDRTSTDTQYF.

This clonotype was recorded at least ten times. The V call is TRBV4-3, the J call TRBJ1-1; 9 bases are shared with TRBD1. Unmatched junction bases numbered 10, after V lost 0 bases and J lost 2 bases. Germline V gives CDR1 LGHNA, CDR2 YSLEER. CDR3 length equals 18 residues. As DNA, the CDR3 is TGCGCCAGCAGCCAAGATCCGTGGACAGGGGTGGAAAACACTGAAGCTTTCTTT. As protein: CASSQDPWTGVENTEAFF.

This clonotype was detected many times. V is TRBV5-1 and J is TRBJ2-4; perhaps TRBD1 as D (6 bases). Looked up from germline, CDR1 is SGHRS and CDR2 is YFSETQ. CDR3 size: 14 residues. Trimming left V 3 bases short and J 8 bases short, with 15 bases between. CDR3 region: CASSSYRVRHIQYF. Written as DNA, the CDR3 is TGCGCCAGCAGCTCATACAGGGTTCGGCACATTCAGTACTTC.

The chain joins TRBV28 to TRBJ1-4; D perhaps matches TRBD1 (5 bases). The CDR3 runs 13 residues. The V gene's germline CDR1 is MDHEN and CDR2 SYDVKM. Trimming left V 7 bases short and J 4 bases short, with 10 bases between. The CDR3 here is CASTREINEKLFF. CDR3 nucleotide sequence: TGTGCCAGCACCAGGGAAATTAATGAAAAACTGTTTTTT.

This clonotype came up many times. The genes are TRBV4-2 and TRBJ1-1; tentatively, D is TRBD1 (5 bases). The length of the CDR3 is 14 residues. Trimming cost V 0 bases and J 7 bases, with 12 bases left between them. Germline assignment: CDR1 LGHNA and CDR2 YNFKEQ. CDR3 bases: TGTGCCAGCAGCCAAGATCGGCGGGGGATTGAAGCTTTCTTT. Translation: CASSQDRRGIEAFF.

This clonotype was picked up many times. V and J are TRBV7-2 and TRBJ2-7; D not certain. V lost 0 bases, J lost 3 bases, and 12 bases lay in between. This CDR3 has 15 amino acids. Looked up from germline, CDR1 is SGHTA and CDR2 is FQGNSA. The CDR3 DNA follows: TGTGCCAGCAGCTTAGCGCCAGGCCCCTTCTACGAGCAGTACTTC. It encodes CASSLAPGPFYEQYF.

This clonotype was recorded many times. The CDR3 nucleotides read TGTGCCACCAGTGATTTGCAATCGACAGGGCGAAAAGAACCCCCTGGGGATACGCAGTATTTT. It yields the protein CATSDLQSTGRKEPPGDTQYF. The chain is built from TRBV24-1 and TRBJ2-3; 7 positions agree with TRBD1. The CDR3 has 21 amino acids. V shed 0 bases, J shed 6 bases, and the junction held 23 bases outside the gene matches. Germline-derived CDR1 and CDR2 are KGHDR and SFDVKD.

This clonotype came up many times. CDR3 residues: CASGNDRRSTIYF. DNA for the CDR3: TGTGCCAGCGGAAACGACAGGAGATCCACCATATATTTT. This chain connects TRBV5-6 to TRBJ1-3; possibly TRBD1 for D (6 bases). Germline assignment: CDR1 SGHDT and CDR2 YYEEEE. The V gene lost 7 bases and the J gene lost 9 bases, with 17 bases spanning the gap. The length of the CDR3 is 13 residues.